Listed here is a single T cell receptor (beta chain). Its antigen is not known. Naive CD8 cells, CD45RO-negative and positively selected for CCR7, excluded terminally differentiated effector memory CD45RA+ cells. Trimming took off 4 bases at V and 5 bases at J, with 13 bases between the two ends. Germline lookup yields CDR1 SGHRS and CDR2 YFSETQ. This CDR3 spans 13 amino acids. The source of the sample is a study of shared clonotypes between healthy human individuals. In the study overall: CD4 naive and CD4 memory each took three plates per donor, while CD8 naive took two and CD8 memory one.

Deep was the level at which the assay was run. TCRdb keeps only in-frame clones here, not all; method: immunoSEQ multiplex PCR. The sample lists hundreds of thousands of clones, roughly 96% occurring once. The study's findings and limits: Clonotypes shared by all four donors outscored non-shared clonotypes in generation probability.

The rearrangement uses TRBV5-1 and TRBJ2-7; D is undetermined. Sequencing was done on a sample of naive CD8+ T cells sorted from blood. This sequence originates from a woman under 40 in good health. The CDR3 sequence is CASSPSGRHEQYF. In DNA form, the CDR3 reads TGCGCCAGCAGCCCGTCTGGGCGCCACGAGCAGTACTTC.